These 17 T cell receptor beta chains share one sample of origin, sequenced in a study of tumor-infiltrating lymphocytes in primary liver carcinoma. Making TCR beta cDNA involved 400 to 600 ng total RNA and a constant-region primer. Employing slightly modified ARM-PCR, three nested multiplex PCR rounds were run, and these gave rise to the TCR beta libraries. A C-beta reverse primer was combined with TRBV1-TRBV30 forward primers in the first two PCR rounds, and each round had 10 cycles. TCRdb recomputed calls from the multiplex PCR reads with MiXCR, one row per CDR3 protein. The sample records roughly 45,000 distinct CDR3 sequences, 70% to 85% being singletons. It was from around 20-30 mg of unsorted bulk tissue that RNA and DNA were co-extracted. Source material: liver tumor tissue from sampling region 5. Subset here: tumor region T5, tumor centre. Receptors originate from a man aged 35 to 55 with primary liver carcinoma and hepatitis B virus infection.

As for this clonotype: Its ends do not fully match the called genes, so a read error is possible. CDR3 protein: CASNYSGRIFSGANVMTF. The CDR3, as DNA: TGTGCCAGCAATTACTCAGGCAGGATATTCTCTGGGGCCAACGTCATGACTTTC. This chain links TRBV6-5 with TRBJ2-6; D is possibly TRBD1 (5 bases). Germline CDR1 MNHEY, CDR2 SVGAGI. CDR3 length equals 18 residues.

On this clonotype itself: A junction boundary mismatches the germline segment, possibly from a read error. The chain carries TRBV11-1 and TRBJ2-1; D uncertain. Per germline, CDR1 SGHAT and CDR2 FQDESV (reference sequence). The CDR3 sequence is 13 residues long. This chain's CDR3 is CASNLGRANEQLF. CDR3 bases: TGTGCCAGCAACTTAGGCCGGGCGAATGAGCAGTTATTC.

The sample holds a few counts of this clonotype. The junction does not match germline at one end; this may be a read error. In nucleotides, the CDR3 is TGCGCCAGCAGCTTGGAGAGGGGCTACGAGCAGTGCTTC. Encoded protein: CASSLERGYEQCF. This chain connects TRBV5-1 to TRBJ2-7, with D possibly being TRBD1 or TRBD2 (5 bases each). This CDR3 has 13 residues. Germline-derived CDR1 and CDR2 are SGHRS and YFSETQ.

As to this clonotype: This could be a read error, since a much larger clone is one nucleotide away. V usage is TRBV28 and J usage is TRBJ1-2; D gene unclear. Between the trimmed V and J ends, which lost 8 bases and 3 bases, there was a span of 10 bases. The CDR3 loop spans 12 amino acids. From germline, CDR1 is MDHEN and CDR2 SYDVKM. CDR3 in amino acids: CASADSDYGYTF. The CDR3 region has the DNA TGTGCCAGCGCGGATAGCGACTATGGCTACACCTTC.

Of note for this clonotype: The CDR3 end shows no conserved phenylalanine or tryptophan, and so a read error is likely. The chain links TRBV13 to TRBJ2-1; no reliable D call. The V gene's germline CDR1 is PRHDT and CDR2 FYEKMQ (reference sequence). Trimming stripped 10 bases from V and 5 bases from J, with 9 bases between. CDR3 size: 11 residues. CDR3 in DNA: TGTGCCAACACCCTCAACAATGAGCAGTTCTTA. Translated: CANTLNNEQFL.

This clonotype came up once. The CDR3 does not end in the conserved phenylalanine or tryptophan, so this is likely a read error. The rearrangement uses TRBV10-3 and TRBJ2-6; D uncertain. The germline CDR1 and CDR2 sequences are ENHRY and SYGVKD. V was clipped by 9 bases and J by 0 bases, with 6 bases between them. The CDR3 has 13 amino acids. The CDR3 region is CAIGVSGANVLTL. Here the CDR3 DNA reads TGTGCCATTGGGGTCTCTGGGGCCAACGTCCTGACTCTC.

In the case of this clonotype: Compared with germline, one end of the junction differs, possibly owing to a read error. V usage is TRBV7-9 and J usage is TRBJ2-2; D remains unclear. The CDR3 contains 12 residues. CDR1 SEHNR and CDR2 FQNEAQ come from the germline V gene (reference sequence). CDR3 sequence reads: CSRSLVNGELFF. DNA for the CDR3: TGTTCCAGGAGCTTAGTTAACGGGGAGCTGTTTTTT.

Turning to this clonotype: One junction end disagrees with the germline gene, perhaps due to a read error. The chain recombines TRBV11-3 with TRBJ2-2; tentative D call: TRBD2 (6 bases). The CDR3 spans 12 residues. Germline V lookup: CDR1 SGHNT, CDR2 YENEEA. The DNA of the CDR3 is TGTGCTAGCAGCCCTTACGACGGGGGGCTGTTTTTT. Its protein is CASSPYDGGLFF. The full variable domain, its missing parts supplied by reference TRBV11-3 and TRBJ2-2, is EAGVVQSPRYKIIEKKQPVAFWCNPISGHNTLYWYLQNLGQGPELLIRYENEEAVDDSQLPKDRFSAERLKGVDSTLKIQPAELGDSAVYLCASSPYDGGLFFGEGSRLTVL.

As for this clonotype: Sequence at one end of the junction differs from germline and may be a read error. The rearrangement links TRBV7-3 to TRBJ1-1; the D is unclear. Germline V lookup: CDR1 SGHTA, CDR2 FQGTGA. The CDR3 is 13 residues long. CDR3 coding DNA: TGTGCCAGCACCCTGATGGGGAACGCTGAAGCTTTCTTT. Protein: CASTLMGNAEAFF.

This chain links TRBV10-2 with TRBJ2-7; TRBD2 agrees at 7 bases. The CDR3 totals 13 residues. With 1 base clipped from V and 9 bases from J, the junction kept 6 bases outside the gene matches. Germline V gene data show CDR1 as WSHSY and CDR2 as SAAADI. The CDR3 region has the DNA TGCGCCAGCAGTGAGTGGGCGGGAGTCCGGCAGTACTTC. Protein: CASSEWAGVRQYF.

The V and J genes are TRBV6-6 and TRBJ1-4; D ambiguous. Trimming cost V 6 bases and J 2 bases, with 19 bases left between them. The CDR3 has 17 amino acids. Germline V gene sequence: CDR1 MNHNY, CDR2 SVGAGI (reference sequence). Written as DNA, the CDR3 is TGTGCCAGCAGCCGCTACATGTTGGATGCCACTAATGAAAAACTGTTTTTT. Protein product: CASSRYMLDATNEKLFF.

In its sample, this clonotype was seen many times. The rearrangement uses TRBV5-5 and TRBJ2-2; D unclear. CDR3 length: 13 residues. Germline CDR1 reads SGHKS; CDR2 reads YYEKEE (reference sequence). Trimming left V 3 bases short and J 4 bases short, with 7 bases between. The CDR3, as DNA: TGTGCCAGCAGCTCCCATCCCACCGGGGAGCTGTTTTTT. Translated: CASSSHPTGELFF.

A word on this clonotype: One end of the junction is discordant with germline, which a read error may explain. The genes are TRBV4-2 and TRBJ2-7; 8 bases agree with TRBD1. Germline lookup yields CDR1 LGHNA and CDR2 YNFKEQ. There are 15 residues in the CDR3. The CDR3 nucleotides are TGTGCCAGCGGCCATGGTGACAGGGGTGTCTACGAGCAGTACTTC. Translation gives CASGHGDRGVYEQYF.

In regard to this clonotype: It may be a read error: a sequence one base away is much more abundant. The chain couples TRBV28 to TRBJ2-5, with 8 bases aligning to TRBD2. The germline V gene encodes CDR1 MDHEN and CDR2 SYDVKM. The CDR3 has 15 residues. This chain's CDR3 is CTSSISGRGQETQYF. The CDR3 nucleotides are TGTACCAGCAGTATTTCCGGGAGGGGCCAAGAGACCCAGTACTTC.

Regarding this clonotype: One end of the junction fails to match germline, which may point to a read error. This chain joins TRBV6-2 or TRBV6-3 and TRBJ2-1; tentative D call: TRBD2 (5 bases). Germline CDR1 is MNHEY and CDR2 is SVGEGT. The CDR3 consists of 16 residues. The CDR3 DNA reads TGTGCCAGCACGTCCTCGTACGGAGGTTCCTACGATGAGCAGTTCTTC. This sequence encodes CASTSSYGGSYDEQFF.

This clonotype was observed many times. This chain uses TRBV23-1 with TRBJ1-1; 8 nucleotides align to TRBD1. TRBV23-1 is an ORF; its function is uncertain. V was pared by 0 bases and J by 6 bases, with 12 bases of the junction left unmatched. The CDR3 runs 17 residues. The CDR3 loop reads CASSQSKQGAYKAEAFF. In nucleotides, the CDR3 is TGCGCCAGCAGTCAATCGAAGCAGGGGGCGTACAAGGCTGAAGCTTTCTTT.

J is TRBJ2-4 and V is TRBV2; D is unclear. Trimming took off 4 bases at V and 3 bases at J, with 13 bases between the two ends. The germline gives CDR1 SNHLY, CDR2 FYNNEI. This CDR3 is built from 15 residues. CDR3 in amino acids: CASSGRDWVKNIQYF. CDR3 DNA sequence: TGTGCCAGCAGTGGTCGAGACTGGGTCAAAAACATTCAGTACTTC.